The next 2 T cell receptor beta chains were all read from a single sample in a study of preoperative IRX-2 immunotherapy in early breast cancer. Here immunoSEQ multiplex PCR was the method, and the copy in TCRdb shows in-frame clones only, minus some. In the table there are tens of thousands of clones, nearly 95% of which are singletons. The treatment was: preoperative locoregional IRX-2 cytokine immunotherapy. The biological material was taken from a patient treated with IRX-2 immunotherapy. The receptors derive from a human donor with breast cancer.

The count of this clone is one. The chain links TRBV5-1 to TRBJ2-5, with D perhaps matching TRBD1 (7 bases). Judging by the DNA end, TRBJ2-7 fits better; the J call may be wrong. The CDR3 extends over 13 amino acids. The V gene's germline CDR1 is SGHRS and CDR2 YFSETQ. For the CDR3, the DNA is TGCGCCAGCAGCGGGGGGACAGTCTACGAGCAGTACTTC. It encodes CASSGGTVYEQYF.

The chain carries TRBV5-1 and TRBJ2-1; 12 positions agree with TRBD2. CDR1 and CDR2 from the germline V gene are SGHRS and YFSETQ. V was clipped by 0 bases and J by 6 bases; unmatched bases: 4. The CDR3 runs to 16 residues. The CDR3 sequence is CASSLGGGLAGNEQFF. The CDR3 DNA reads TGCGCCAGCAGCTTGGGAGGGGGACTAGCGGGCAATGAGCAGTTCTTC.